This T cell receptor beta chain is from a study of blood T cell repertoires in COVID-19. Original handling: Reference gene primer amplification gave nucleated cell count estimates. The assay was immunoSEQ multiplex PCR, and TCRdb's table has in-frame clones only and misses some. For V, J and clone size, that table is used; D and trimming come from the DNA. The profile shows 80,000 or so clones, roughly 80% of them singletons. Deletions cut 3 bases from V and 3 bases from J, with 8 bases between. CDR3 length: 13 amino acids. Germline V gene lookup returns CDR1 SEHNR and CDR2 FQNEAQ (reference sequence).

Sequenced material: peripheral blood. The rearrangement uses TRBV7-9 and TRBJ1-1, with D unresolved. The TCR was taken from a woman in her seventies with acute or convalescent COVID-19. The CDR3 coding sequence is TGTGCCAGCAGCTTTCAACGAGACACTGAAGCTTTCTTT. Translating gives CASSFQRDTEAFF.